Below, 15 T cell receptor beta chains from the same sample are listed, as sequenced in a study of blood T cell repertoires in COVID-19. TCRdb's copy holds only in-frame clones and misses some; the assay was immunoSEQ multiplex PCR. The data hold a few hundred thousand clones, with about 88% observed a single time. Sequenced sample: peripheral blood. Receptors were obtained from a woman aged 40 to 50 who had recovered from COVID-19.

V gene TRBV21-1 combines with J gene TRBJ2-6; the DNA was not compared with TRBD1, the D call given in the table. TRBV21-1 is listed as a pseudogene. The CDR3 covers 16 residues. The CDR3 region is CASSPQGVCGANVLTF. Written as DNA, the CDR3 is TGTGCCAGCAGCCCCCAGGGGGTATGTGGGGCCAACGTCCTGACTTTC.

The rearrangement joins TRBV7-9 to TRBJ2-1, with 9 bases aligning to TRBD2. The length of the CDR3 is 14 residues. Per the germline V gene, CDR1 is SEHNR and CDR2 is FQNEAQ (reference sequence). The trim removed 4 bases at V and 10 bases at J, leaving 8 bases unmatched. This CDR3 is CASSWPSGGPEQFF. In nucleotides, the CDR3 is TGTGCCAGCAGCTGGCCGAGCGGGGGGCCCGAGCAGTTCTTC.

The chain carries TRBV14 and TRBJ1-2; 7 positions match TRBD1. Germline assignment: CDR1 SGHDN and CDR2 FVKESK. V shed 1 base, J shed 1 base, and the junction held 6 bases outside the gene matches. The CDR3 spans 16 residues. The CDR3 is CASSQGGSGGNYGYTF. CDR3 in DNA: TGTGCCAGCAGCCAAGGAGGTTCAGGGGGTAACTATGGCTACACCTTC.

The chain couples TRBV12-3 or TRBV12-4 to TRBJ2-1, with 7 nucleotides matching TRBD1. The ends lost 6 bases at V and 10 bases at J; junction bases unmatched: 6. This CDR3 is 12 amino acids long. The CDR3: CASSPGGGEQFF. CDR3 in DNA: TGTGCCAGCAGCCCAGGGGGTGGGGAGCAGTTCTTC.

This clone was picked up a small number of times. The rearrangement joins TRBV30 to TRBJ1-6; D perhaps matches TRBD1 (6 bases). V was shortened by 5 bases and J by 6 bases, with 11 bases between the two germline ends. Germline assignment: CDR1 GTSNPN and CDR2 SVGIG (reference sequence). This CDR3 has 13 residues. The CDR3 sequence is CAWGGGPNSPLHF. The DNA of the CDR3 is TGTGCCTGGGGCGGGGGGCCTAATTCACCCCTCCACTTT. Supplemented by reference TRBV30 and TRBJ1-6, the full variable domain reads SQTIHQWPATLVQPVGSPLSLECTVEGTSNPNLYWYRQAAGRGLQLLFYSVGIGQISSEVPQNLSASRPQDRQFILSSKKLLLSDSGFYLCAWGGGPNSPLHFGNGTRLTVT.

This chain links TRBV6-5 with TRBJ2-1; 10 bases map to TRBD2. Per germline, CDR1 MNHEY and CDR2 SVGAGI. V dropped 2 bases and J dropped 7; count of bases not matched to a gene: 5. This CDR3 region has 15 residues. CDR3 loop: CASSYTSGKENEQFF. CDR3 DNA: TGTGCCAGCAGTTACACTAGCGGGAAAGAGAATGAGCAGTTCTTC.

The rearrangement links TRBV10-1 to TRBJ1-1, with 9 bases lining up with TRBD1. The CDR3 spans 14 residues. The ends lost 5 bases at V and 5 bases at J; junction bases unmatched: 6. Germline V gives CDR1 WNHNN, CDR2 SYGVQD (reference sequence). The CDR3 DNA follows: TGCGCCAGCAGTCCATCGGGACAGGGAACTGAAGCTTTCTTT. Its translation is CASSPSGQGTEAFF.

J is TRBJ2-1 and V is TRBV9, with D possibly being TRBD2 (5 bases). The CDR3 loop spans 13 amino acids. CDR1 and CDR2 from the germline V gene are SGDLS and YYNGEE. The V and J ends lost 1 base and 4 bases respectively, with 6 bases between them. This CDR3 is CASSVRGYNEQFF. CDR3 bases: TGTGCCAGCAGCGTACGCGGGTACAATGAGCAGTTCTTC.

The chain employs TRBV28 and TRBJ2-2; D perhaps matches TRBD1 (6 bases). V shed 1 base and J shed 4 bases, with 13 bases lying between them. Germline CDR1 reads MDHEN; CDR2 reads SYDVKM. The CDR3 has 16 amino acids. CDR3 bases: TGTGCCAGCAGTTTATATACAGGGTTGGGCACCGGGGAGCTGTTTTTT. Translated, it gives CASSLYTGLGTGELFF.

The chain uses TRBV18 and TRBJ2-1, with TRBD2 matching 11 bases. J lost 10 bases, V lost 5 bases, and 13 bases had no gene match. This CDR3 has 16 residues. The germline V gene encodes CDR1 KGHSH and CDR2 LQKENI. CDR3 region: CASSSVGTSGKREQFF. CDR3 coding DNA: TGTGCCAGCTCATCAGTAGGGACTAGCGGAAAAAGGGAGCAGTTCTTC.

This clone was counted a single time. The chain carries TRBV9 and TRBJ2-1; D may be TRBD1 (6 bases). This CDR3 is built from 14 residues. Per germline, CDR1 SGDLS and CDR2 YYNGEE. Trimming took 2 bases from V and 3 from J, leaving 9 bases between them. CDR3 sequence: CASSVGDNYNEQFF. CDR3 DNA: TGTGCCAGCAGCGTCGGGGACAACTACAATGAGCAGTTCTTC.

This clone was picked up many times. This sequence joins TRBV2 and TRBJ1-1; D is perhaps TRBD1 (5 bases). V shed 7 bases and J shed 5 bases, with 17 bases lying between them. This CDR3 contains 14 residues. CDR1 SNHLY and CDR2 FYNNEI come from the germline V gene. CDR3 nucleotide sequence: TGTGCCAGCATTAGCAACCCGGGGGTGACTGAAGCTTTCTTT. It codes for CASISNPGVTEAFF.

The V call is TRBV9, the J call TRBJ2-6; 7 bases agree with TRBD1. From germline, CDR1 is SGDLS and CDR2 YYNGEE. This CDR3 contains 18 residues. V shed 4 bases, J shed 0 bases, and the junction held 10 bases outside the gene matches. The CDR3 DNA reads TGTGCCAGCAGCCCCGGAGTAGGGGGCCACTCTGGGGCCAACGTCCTGACTTTC. This codes for CASSPGVGGHSGANVLTF.

The chain has TRBV4-1 and TRBJ1-2, with a weak D call TRBD1 (5 bases). Germline assignment: CDR1 MGHRA and CDR2 YSYEKL. Deletions cut 4 bases from V and 0 bases from J, with 15 bases between. CDR3 size: 16 residues. The CDR3 DNA reads as TGCGCCAGCAGCCTCAACGGCGGGGCGGCTAACTATGGCTACACCTTC. Encoded protein: CASSLNGGAANYGYTF.

The chain is built from TRBV4-2 and TRBJ1-1; unclear D gene. The germline V gene has CDR1 LGHNA and CDR2 YNFKEQ. This CDR3 contains 14 residues. The V and J ends lost 0 bases and 3 bases respectively, with 8 bases between them. CDR3: CASSQESRDTEAFF. The CDR3 nucleotides are TGTGCCAGCAGCCAAGAGTCCCGGGACACTGAAGCTTTCTTT.